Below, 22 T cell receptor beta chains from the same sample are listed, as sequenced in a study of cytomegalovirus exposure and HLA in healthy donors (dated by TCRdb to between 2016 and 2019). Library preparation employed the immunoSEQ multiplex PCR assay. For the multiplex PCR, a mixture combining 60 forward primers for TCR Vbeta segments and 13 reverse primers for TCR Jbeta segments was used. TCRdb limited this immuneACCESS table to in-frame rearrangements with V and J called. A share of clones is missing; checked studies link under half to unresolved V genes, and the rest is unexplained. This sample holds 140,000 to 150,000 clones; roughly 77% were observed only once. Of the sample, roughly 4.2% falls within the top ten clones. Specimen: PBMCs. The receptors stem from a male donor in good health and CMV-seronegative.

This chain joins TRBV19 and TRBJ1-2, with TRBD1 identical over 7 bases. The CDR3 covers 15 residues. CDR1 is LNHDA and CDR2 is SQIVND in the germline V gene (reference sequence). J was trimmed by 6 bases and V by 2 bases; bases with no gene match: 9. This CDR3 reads CASSIMTGLGDGYTF. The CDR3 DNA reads TGTGCCAGTAGTATAATGACAGGGCTGGGCGATGGCTACACCTTC.

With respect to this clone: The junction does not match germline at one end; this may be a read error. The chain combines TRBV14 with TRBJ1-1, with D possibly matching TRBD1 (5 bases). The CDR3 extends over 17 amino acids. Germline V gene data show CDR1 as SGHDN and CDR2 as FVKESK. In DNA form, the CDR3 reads TGTGCCAGCAGCCAAGACGACAGCCGCGGGGCGAACTCTGAAGCTTTCTTT. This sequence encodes CASSQDDSRGANSEAFF. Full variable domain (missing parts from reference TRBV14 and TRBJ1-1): EAGVTQFPSHSVIEKGQTVTLRCDPISGHDNLYWYRRVMGKEIKFLLHFVKESKQDESGMPNNRFLAERTGGTYSTLKVQPAELEDSGVYFCASSQDDSRGANSEAFFGQGTRLTVV.

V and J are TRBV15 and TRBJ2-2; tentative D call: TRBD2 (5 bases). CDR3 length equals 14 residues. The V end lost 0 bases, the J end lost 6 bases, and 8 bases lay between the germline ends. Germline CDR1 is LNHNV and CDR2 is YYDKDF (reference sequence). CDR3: CATSRDRRPGELFF. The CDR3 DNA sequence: TGTGCCACCAGCAGAGATAGGAGGCCCGGGGAGCTGTTTTTT.

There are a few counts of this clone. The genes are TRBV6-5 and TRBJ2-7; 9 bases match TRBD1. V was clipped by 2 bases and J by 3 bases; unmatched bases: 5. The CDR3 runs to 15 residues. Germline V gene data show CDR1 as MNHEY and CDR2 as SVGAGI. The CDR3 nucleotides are TGTGCCAGCAGTTACCAGGGACAGGGAATCTACGAGCAGTACTTC. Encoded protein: CASSYQGQGIYEQYF.

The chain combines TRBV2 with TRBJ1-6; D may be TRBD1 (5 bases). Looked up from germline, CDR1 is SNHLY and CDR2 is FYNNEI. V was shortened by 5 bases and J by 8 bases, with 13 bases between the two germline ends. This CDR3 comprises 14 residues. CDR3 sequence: CASSPQGRYSPLHF. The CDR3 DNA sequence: TGTGCCAGCAGTCCCCAGGGAAGGTATTCACCCCTCCACTTT.

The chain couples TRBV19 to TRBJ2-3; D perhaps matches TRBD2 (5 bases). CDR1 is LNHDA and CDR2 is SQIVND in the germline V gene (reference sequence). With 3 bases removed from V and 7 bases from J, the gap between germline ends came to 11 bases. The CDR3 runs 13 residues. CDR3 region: CASSIPGWNTQYF. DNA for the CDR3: TGTGCCAGTAGTATCCCGGGGTGGAATACGCAGTATTTT. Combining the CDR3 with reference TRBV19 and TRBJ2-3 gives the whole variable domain DGGITQSPKYLFRKEGQNVTLSCEQNLNHDAMYWYRQDPGQGLRLIYYSQIVNDFQKGDIAEGYSVSREKKESFPLTVTSAQKNPTAFYLCASSIPGWNTQYFGPGTRLTVL.

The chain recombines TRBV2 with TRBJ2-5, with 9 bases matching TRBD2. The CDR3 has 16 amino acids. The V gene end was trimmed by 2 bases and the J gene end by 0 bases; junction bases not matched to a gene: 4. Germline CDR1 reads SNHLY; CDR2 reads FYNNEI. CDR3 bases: TGTGCCAGCAGTGAATCGACTAGCGGCAACCAAGAGACCCAGTACTTC. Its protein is CASSESTSGNQETQYF.

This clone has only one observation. DNA for the CDR3: TGTGCCAGCAGCGAATCGGGACAGGGTAGAAATGAGCAGTTCTTC. It yields the protein CASSESGQGRNEQFF. The chain has TRBV9 and TRBJ2-1; TRBD1 matches at 9 bases. CDR1 SGDLS and CDR2 YYNGEE come from the germline V gene. The CDR3 is 15 residues long. Trimming removed 3 bases from V and 7 bases from J; junction bases left unmatched: 8.

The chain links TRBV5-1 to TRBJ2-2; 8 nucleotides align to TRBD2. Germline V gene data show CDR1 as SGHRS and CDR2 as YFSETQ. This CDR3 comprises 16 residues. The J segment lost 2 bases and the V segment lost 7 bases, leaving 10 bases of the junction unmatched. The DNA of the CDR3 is TGCGCCAGCCAGAGAACTAGCGGATCTAACACCGGGGAGCTGTTTTTT. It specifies CASQRTSGSNTGELFF. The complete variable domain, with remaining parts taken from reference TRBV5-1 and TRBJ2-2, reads KAGVTQTPRYLIKTRGQQVTLSCSPISGHRSVSWYQQTPGQGLQFLFEYFSETQRNKGNFPGRFSGRQFSNSRSEMNVSTLELGDSALYLCASQRTSGSNTGELFFGEGSRLTVL.

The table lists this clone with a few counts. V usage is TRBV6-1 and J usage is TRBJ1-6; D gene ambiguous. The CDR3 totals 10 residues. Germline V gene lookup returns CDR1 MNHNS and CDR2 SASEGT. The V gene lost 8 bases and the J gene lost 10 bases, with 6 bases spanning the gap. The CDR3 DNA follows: TGTGCCAGCGGGAGATCACCCCTCCACTTT. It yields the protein CASGRSPLHF.

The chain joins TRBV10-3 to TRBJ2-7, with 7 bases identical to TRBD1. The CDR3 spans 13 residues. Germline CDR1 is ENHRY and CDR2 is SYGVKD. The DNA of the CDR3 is TGTACCTCTGGAGACAGGGTGACTGACGAGCAGTACTTC. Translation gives CTSGDRVTDEQYF.

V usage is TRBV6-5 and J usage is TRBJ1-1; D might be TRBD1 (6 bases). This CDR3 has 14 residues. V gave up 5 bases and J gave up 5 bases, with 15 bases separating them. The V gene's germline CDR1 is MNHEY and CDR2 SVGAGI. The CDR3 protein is CASSREGESTEAFF. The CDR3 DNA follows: TGTGCCAGCAGTCGCGAGGGGGAATCAACTGAAGCTTTCTTT.

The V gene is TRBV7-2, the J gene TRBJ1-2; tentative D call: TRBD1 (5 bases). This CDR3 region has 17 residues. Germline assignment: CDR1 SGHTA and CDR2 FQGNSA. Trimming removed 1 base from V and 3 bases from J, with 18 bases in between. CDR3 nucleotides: TGTGCCAGCAGCTTAGAGGGGAACCCGGGCGCATACTATGGCTACACCTTC. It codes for CASSLEGNPGAYYGYTF.

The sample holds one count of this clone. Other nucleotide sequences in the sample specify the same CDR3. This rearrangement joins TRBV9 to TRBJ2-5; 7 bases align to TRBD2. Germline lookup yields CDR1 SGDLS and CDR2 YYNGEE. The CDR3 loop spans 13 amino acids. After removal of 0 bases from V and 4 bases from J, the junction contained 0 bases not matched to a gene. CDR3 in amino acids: CASSVGGGETQYF. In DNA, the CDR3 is TGTGCCAGCAGCGTAGGCGGGGGAGAGACCCAGTACTTC.

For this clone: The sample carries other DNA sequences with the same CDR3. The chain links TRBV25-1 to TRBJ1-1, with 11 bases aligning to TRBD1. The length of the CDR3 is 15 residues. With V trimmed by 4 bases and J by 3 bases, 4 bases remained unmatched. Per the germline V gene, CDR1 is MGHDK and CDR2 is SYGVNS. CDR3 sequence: CASSGGQGAYTEAFF. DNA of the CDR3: TGTGCCAGCAGTGGAGGACAGGGGGCCTACACTGAAGCTTTCTTT.

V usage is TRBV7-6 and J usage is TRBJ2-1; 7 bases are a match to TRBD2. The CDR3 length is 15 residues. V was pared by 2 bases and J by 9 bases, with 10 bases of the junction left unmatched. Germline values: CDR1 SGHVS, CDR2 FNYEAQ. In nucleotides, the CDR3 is TGTGCCAGCAGCTTATGGGCTAGCGGAGGTGGTGAGCAGTTCTTC. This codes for CASSLWASGGGEQFF.

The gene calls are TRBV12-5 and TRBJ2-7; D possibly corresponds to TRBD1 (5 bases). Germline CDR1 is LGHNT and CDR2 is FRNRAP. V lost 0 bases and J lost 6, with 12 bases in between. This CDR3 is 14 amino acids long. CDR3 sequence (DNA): TGTGCTAGTGGTTTGGTACAGCAGGGTAGCGAGCAGTACTTC. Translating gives CASGLVQQGSEQYF.

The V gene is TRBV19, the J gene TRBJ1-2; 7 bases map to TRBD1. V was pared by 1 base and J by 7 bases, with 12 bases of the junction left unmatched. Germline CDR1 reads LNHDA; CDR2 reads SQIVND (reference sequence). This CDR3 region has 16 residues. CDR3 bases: TGTGCCAGTAGTATAGTCAAGACAGGGAGAACAAGTGGCTACACCTTC. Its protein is CASSIVKTGRTSGYTF.

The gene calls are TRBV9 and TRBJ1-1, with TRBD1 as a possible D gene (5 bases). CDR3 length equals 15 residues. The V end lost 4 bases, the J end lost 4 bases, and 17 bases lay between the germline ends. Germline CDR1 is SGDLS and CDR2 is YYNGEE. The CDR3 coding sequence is TGTGCCAGCAGCCCCGGGGGAGGGGCGGGCACTGAAGCTTTCTTT. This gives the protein CASSPGGGAGTEAFF.

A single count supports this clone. Written as DNA, the CDR3 is TGCGCCAGCAGGCAGGGGCCGGGCAATTCACCCCTCCACTTT. Its protein product is CASRQGPGNSPLHF. This chain connects TRBV10-2 to TRBJ1-6, with a possible D match to TRBD1 (6 bases). Trimming pared 6 bases from V and 7 bases from J, leaving 13 bases between. Germline lookup yields CDR1 WSHSY and CDR2 SAAADI. The CDR3 runs 14 residues.

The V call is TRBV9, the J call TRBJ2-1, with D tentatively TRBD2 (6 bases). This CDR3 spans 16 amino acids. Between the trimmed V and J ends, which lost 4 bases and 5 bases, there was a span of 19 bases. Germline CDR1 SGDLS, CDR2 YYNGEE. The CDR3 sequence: CASSPGTPIPNNEQFF. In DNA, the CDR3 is TGTGCCAGCAGCCCCGGGACTCCGATCCCCAACAATGAGCAGTTCTTC. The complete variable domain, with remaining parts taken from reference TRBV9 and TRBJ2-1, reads DSGVTQTPKHLITATGQRVTLRCSPRSGDLSVYWYQQSLDQGLQFLIQYYNGEERAKGNILERFSAQQFPDLHSELNLSSLELGDSALYFCASSPGTPIPNNEQFFGPGTRLTVL.

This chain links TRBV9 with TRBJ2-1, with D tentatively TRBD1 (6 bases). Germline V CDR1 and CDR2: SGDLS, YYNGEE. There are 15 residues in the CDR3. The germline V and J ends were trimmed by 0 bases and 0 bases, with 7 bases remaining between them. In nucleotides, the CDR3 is TGTGCCAGCAGCGTAGAGGACAGCTCCTACAATGAGCAGTTCTTC. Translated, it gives CASSVEDSSYNEQFF.